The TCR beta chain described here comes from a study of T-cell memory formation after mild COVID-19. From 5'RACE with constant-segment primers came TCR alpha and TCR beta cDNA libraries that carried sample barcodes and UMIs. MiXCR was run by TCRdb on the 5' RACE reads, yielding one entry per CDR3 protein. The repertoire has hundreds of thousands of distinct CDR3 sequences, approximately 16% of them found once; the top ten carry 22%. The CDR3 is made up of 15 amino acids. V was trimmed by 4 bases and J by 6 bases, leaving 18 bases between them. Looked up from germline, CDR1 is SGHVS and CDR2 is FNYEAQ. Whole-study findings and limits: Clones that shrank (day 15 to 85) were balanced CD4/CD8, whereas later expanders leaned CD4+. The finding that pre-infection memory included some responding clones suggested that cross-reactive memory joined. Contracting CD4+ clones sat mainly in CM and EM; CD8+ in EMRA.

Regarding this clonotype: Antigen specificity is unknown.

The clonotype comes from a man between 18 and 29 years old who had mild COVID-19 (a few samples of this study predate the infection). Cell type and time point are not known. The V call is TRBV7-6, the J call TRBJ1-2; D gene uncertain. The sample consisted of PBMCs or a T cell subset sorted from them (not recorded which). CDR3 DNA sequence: TGTGCCAGCAGCTCCCGGGCCGGTCCTTCCAATGGCTACACCTTC. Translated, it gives CASSSRAGPSNGYTF.